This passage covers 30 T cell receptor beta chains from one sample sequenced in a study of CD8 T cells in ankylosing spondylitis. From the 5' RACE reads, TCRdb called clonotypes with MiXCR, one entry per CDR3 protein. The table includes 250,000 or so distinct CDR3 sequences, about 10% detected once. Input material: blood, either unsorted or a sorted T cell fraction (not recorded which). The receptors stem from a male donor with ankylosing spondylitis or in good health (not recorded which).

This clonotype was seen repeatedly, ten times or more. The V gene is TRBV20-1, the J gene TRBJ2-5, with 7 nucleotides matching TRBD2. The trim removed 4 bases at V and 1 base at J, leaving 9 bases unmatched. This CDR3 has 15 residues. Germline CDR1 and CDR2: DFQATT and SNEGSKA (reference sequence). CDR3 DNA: TGCAGTGCTATAACTGCCCTAGCGGCCCAAGAGACCCAGTACTTC. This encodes CSAITALAAQETQYF.

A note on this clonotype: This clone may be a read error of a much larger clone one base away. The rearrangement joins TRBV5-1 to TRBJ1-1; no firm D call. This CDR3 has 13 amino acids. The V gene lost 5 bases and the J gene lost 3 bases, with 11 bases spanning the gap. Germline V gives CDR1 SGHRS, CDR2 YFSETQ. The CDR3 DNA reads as TGCGCCAGCAGGCCCTGGAAAGACACTGAAGCTTTCTTT. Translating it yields CASRPWKDTEAFF.

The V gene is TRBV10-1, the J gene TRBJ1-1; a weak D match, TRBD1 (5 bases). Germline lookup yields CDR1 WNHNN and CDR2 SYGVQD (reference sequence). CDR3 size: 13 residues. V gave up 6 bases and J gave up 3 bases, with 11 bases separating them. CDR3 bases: TGCGCCAGCAGCCCCAGGGTGGACACTGAAGCTTTCTTT. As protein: CASSPRVDTEAFF.

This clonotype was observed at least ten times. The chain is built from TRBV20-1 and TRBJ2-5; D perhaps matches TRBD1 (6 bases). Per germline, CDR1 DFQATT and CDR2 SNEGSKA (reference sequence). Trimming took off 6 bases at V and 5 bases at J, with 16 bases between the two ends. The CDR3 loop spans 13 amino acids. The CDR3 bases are TGCAGTGCCAGAAGGACAGCTCTGGAGACCCAGTACTTC. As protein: CSARRTALETQYF.

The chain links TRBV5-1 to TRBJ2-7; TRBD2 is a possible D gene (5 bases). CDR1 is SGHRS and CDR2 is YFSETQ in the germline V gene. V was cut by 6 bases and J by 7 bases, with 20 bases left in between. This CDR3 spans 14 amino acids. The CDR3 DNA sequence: TGCGCCAGCAACACCGCCGTCGGGGTGAGTGAGCAGTACTTC. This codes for CASNTAVGVSEQYF. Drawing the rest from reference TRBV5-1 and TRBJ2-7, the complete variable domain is KAGVTQTPRYLIKTRGQQVTLSCSPISGHRSVSWYQQTPGQGLQFLFEYFSETQRNKGNFPGRFSGRQFSNSRSEMNVSTLELGDSALYLCASNTAVGVSEQYFGPGTRLTVT.

CDR3 amino acids: CSVEGQYTEAFF. In nucleotides, the CDR3 is TGCAGCGTTGAAGGACAGTACACTGAAGCTTTCTTT. The V and J genes are TRBV29-1 and TRBJ1-1, with D possibly being TRBD1 (5 bases). This CDR3 comprises 12 residues. The V gene lost 1 base and the J gene lost 3 bases, with 6 bases spanning the gap. The germline V gene has CDR1 SQVTM and CDR2 ANQGSEA.

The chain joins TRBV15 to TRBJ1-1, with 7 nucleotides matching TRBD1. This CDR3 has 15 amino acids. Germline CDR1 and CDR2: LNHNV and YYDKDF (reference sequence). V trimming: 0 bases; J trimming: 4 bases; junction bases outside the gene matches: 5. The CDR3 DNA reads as TGTGCCACCAGCAGAGAAGGGGGCTCGAGCACTGAAGCTTTCTTT. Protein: CATSREGGSSTEAFF.

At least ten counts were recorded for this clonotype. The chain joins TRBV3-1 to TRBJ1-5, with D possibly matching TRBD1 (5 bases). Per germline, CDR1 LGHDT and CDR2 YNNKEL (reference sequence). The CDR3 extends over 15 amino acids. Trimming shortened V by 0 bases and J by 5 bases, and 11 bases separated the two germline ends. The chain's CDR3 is CASSQDRGGYQPQHF. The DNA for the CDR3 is TGTGCCAGCAGCCAAGATCGGGGGGGTTATCAGCCCCAGCATTTT.

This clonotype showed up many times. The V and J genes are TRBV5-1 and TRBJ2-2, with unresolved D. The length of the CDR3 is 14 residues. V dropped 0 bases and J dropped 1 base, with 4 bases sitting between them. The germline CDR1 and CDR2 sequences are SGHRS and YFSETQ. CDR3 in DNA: TGCGCCAGCAGCTTGGAGGGGAACACCGGGGAGCTGTTTTTT. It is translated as CASSLEGNTGELFF.

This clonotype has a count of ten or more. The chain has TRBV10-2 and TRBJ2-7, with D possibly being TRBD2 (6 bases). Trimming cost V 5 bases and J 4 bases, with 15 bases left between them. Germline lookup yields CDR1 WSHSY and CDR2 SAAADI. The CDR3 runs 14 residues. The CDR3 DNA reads TGCGCCAGCAGTTATCCGGGGGAGCCATACGAGCAGTACTTC. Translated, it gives CASSYPGEPYEQYF.

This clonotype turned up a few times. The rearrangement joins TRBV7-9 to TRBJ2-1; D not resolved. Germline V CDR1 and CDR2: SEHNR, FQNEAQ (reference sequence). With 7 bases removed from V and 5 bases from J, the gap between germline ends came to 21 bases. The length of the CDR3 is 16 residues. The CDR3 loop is CASIILSGTPNNEQFF. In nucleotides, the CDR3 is TGTGCCAGCATCATACTAAGTGGTACTCCAAACAATGAGCAGTTCTTC.

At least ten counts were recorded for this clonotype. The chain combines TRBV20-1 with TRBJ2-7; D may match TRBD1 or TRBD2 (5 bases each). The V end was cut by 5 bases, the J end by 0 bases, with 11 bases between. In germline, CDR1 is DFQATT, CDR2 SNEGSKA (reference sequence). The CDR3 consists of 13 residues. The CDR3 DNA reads TGCAGTGCTGGGGGAACCATCTCCTACGAGCAGTACTTC. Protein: CSAGGTISYEQYF.

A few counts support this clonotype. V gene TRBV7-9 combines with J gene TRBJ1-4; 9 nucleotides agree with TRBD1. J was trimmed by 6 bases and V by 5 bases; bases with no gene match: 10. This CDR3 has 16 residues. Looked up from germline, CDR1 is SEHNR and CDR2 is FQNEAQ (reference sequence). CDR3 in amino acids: CASSPSTGTGYEKLFF. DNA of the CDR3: TGTGCCAGCAGCCCTTCAACCGGGACAGGGTATGAAAAACTGTTTTTT.

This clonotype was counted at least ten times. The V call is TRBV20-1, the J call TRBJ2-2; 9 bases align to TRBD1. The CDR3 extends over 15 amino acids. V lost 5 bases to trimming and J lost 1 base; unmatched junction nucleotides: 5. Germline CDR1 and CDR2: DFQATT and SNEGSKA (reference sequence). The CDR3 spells CSAYGQGRNTGELFF. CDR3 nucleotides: TGCAGTGCTTACGGACAGGGGAGGAACACCGGGGAGCTGTTTTTT.

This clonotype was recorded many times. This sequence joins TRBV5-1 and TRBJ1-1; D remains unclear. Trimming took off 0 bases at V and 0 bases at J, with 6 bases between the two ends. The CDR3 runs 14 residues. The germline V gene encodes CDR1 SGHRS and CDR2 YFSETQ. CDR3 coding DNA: TGCGCCAGCAGCTTGGTGGCGGTGAACACTGAAGCTTTCTTT. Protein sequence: CASSLVAVNTEAFF.

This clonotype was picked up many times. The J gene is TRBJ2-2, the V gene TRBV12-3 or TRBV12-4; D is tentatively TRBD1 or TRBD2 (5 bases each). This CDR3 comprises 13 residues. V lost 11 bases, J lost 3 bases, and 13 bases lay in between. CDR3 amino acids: CAARMGDTGELFF. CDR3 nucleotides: TGTGCCGCCCGTATGGGGGACACCGGGGAGCTGTTTTTT.

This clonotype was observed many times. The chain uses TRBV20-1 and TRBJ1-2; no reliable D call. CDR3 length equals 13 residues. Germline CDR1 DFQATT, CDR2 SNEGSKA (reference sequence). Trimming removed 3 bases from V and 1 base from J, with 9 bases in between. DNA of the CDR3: TGCAGTGCTAGTCCTTCACTTAACTATGGCTACACCTTC. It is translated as CSASPSLNYGYTF.

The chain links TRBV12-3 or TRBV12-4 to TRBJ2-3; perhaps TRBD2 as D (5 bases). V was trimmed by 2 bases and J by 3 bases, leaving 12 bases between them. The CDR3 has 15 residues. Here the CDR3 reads CASSLTGVGTDTQYF. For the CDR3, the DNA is TGTGCCAGCAGTTTAACCGGGGTAGGGACAGATACGCAGTATTTT.

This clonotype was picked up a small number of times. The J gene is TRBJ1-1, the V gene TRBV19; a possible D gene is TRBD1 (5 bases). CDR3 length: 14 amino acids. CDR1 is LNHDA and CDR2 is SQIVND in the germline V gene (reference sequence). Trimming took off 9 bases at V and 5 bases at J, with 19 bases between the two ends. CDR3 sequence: CASTSPGLETEAFF. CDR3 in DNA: TGTGCCAGCACCTCCCCAGGGTTGGAGACTGAAGCTTTCTTT.

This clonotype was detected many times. CDR3 coding DNA: TGTGCCAGCAGCTCTAAAGCCGGGACACAATACGAGCAGTACTTC. It is translated as CASSSKAGTQYEQYF. The chain links TRBV5-8 to TRBJ2-7; possibly TRBD1 for D (6 bases). The ends were cut back, 3 bases at V and 4 bases at J, with 17 bases in the middle. The CDR3 has 15 residues. Germline values: CDR1 SGHTS, CDR2 YDEGEE.

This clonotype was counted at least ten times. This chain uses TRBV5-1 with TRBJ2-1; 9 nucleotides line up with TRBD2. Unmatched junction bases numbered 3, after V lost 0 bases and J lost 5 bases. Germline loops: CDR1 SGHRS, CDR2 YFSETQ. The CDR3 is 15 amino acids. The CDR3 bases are TGCGCCAGCAGCTTGGACGCGGGAGGGCACAATGAGCAGTTCTTC. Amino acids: CASSLDAGGHNEQFF.

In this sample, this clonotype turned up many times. CDR3 residues: CSVVWAPGQGSFGSYNEQFF. CDR3 in DNA: TGCAGCGTAGTGTGGGCCCCGGGACAGGGTTCATTTGGATCGTACAATGAGCAGTTCTTC. The J gene is TRBJ2-1, the V gene TRBV29-1; 9 nucleotides line up with TRBD1. This CDR3 comprises 20 residues. Germline assignment: CDR1 SQVTM and CDR2 ANQGSEA. V gave up 6 bases and J gave up 4 bases; unmatched junction bases: 25.

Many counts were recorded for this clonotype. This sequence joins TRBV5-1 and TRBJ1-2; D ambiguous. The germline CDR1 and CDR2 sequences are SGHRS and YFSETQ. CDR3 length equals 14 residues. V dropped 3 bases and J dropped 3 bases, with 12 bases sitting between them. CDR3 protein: CASSSGSSYYGYTF. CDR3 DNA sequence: TGCGCCAGCAGCTCAGGCAGTTCATACTATGGCTACACCTTC.

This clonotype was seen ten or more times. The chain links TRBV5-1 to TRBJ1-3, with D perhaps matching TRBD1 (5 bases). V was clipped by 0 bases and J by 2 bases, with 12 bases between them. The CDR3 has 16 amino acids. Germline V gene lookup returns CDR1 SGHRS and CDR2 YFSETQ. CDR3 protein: CASSLVGRAAGNTIYF. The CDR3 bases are TGCGCCAGCAGCTTGGTGGGCAGGGCAGCTGGAAACACCATATATTTT.

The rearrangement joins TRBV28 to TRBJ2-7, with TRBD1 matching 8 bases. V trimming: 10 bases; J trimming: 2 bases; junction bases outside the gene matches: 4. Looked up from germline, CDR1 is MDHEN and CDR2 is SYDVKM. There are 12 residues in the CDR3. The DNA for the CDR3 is TGTGCCACGGGACAGGCCCCCTACGAGCAGTACTTC. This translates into CATGQAPYEQYF.

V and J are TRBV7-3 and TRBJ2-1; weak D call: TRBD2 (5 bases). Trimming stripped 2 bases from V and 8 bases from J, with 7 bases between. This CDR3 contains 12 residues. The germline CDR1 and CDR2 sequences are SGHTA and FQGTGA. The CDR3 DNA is TGTGCCAGCAGCTTATCCGGGGATGAGCAGTTCTTC. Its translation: CASSLSGDEQFF.

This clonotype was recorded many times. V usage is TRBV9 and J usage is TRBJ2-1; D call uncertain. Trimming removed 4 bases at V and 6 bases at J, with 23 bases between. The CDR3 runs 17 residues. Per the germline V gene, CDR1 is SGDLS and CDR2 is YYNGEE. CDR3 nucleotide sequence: TGTGCCAGCAGCTCCCCCAATGGGTTTTCTTTCCTCAATGAGCAGTTCTTC. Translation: CASSSPNGFSFLNEQFF.

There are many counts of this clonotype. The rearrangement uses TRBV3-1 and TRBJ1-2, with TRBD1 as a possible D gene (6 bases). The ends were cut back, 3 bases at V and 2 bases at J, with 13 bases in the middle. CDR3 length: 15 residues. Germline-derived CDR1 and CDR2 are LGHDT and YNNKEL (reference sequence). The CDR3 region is CASSQRQADNYGYTF. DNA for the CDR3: TGTGCCAGCAGCCAGCGACAGGCCGACAACTATGGCTACACCTTC.

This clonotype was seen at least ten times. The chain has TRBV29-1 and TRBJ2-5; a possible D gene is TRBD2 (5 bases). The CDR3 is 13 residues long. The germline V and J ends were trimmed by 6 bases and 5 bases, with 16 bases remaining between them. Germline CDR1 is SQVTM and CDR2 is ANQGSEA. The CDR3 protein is CSVEPGIFETQYF. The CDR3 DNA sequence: TGCAGCGTGGAACCCGGGATTTTCGAGACCCAGTACTTC.

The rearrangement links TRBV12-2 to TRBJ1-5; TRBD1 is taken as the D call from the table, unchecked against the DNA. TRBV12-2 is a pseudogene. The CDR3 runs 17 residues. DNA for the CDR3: TGTGCAAGTCGCTTAGGTCTCCTCGGACAGTCCAATCAGCCCCAGCATTTT. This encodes CASRLGLLGQSNQPQHF.